This T cell receptor beta chain appears in the sequencing data of a study of spatial heterogeneity in lung cancer. Study-wide background: Alpha-chain sequences were detected in numbers that were consistently lower than beta-chain sequences.

As for time point: sample taken at primary tumor resection. TCRs were sequenced from unsorted whole RNA of tumor, nontumor lung or PBMC. This clonotype was recorded many times. Its antigen is as yet unknown. TCRdb fed the 5' RACE reads into MiXCR, producing one record per CDR3 protein. The profile shows tens of thousands of distinct CDR3 sequences, around 6.7% of them singletons. Findings and caveats of the study: The appearance of ubiquitous expanded tumor TCRs in blood was greater at resection than follow-up.

The CDR3 length is 14 residues. Germline-derived CDR1 and CDR2 are ENHRY and SYGVKD. V shed 3 bases and J shed 5 bases, with 13 bases lying between them. This sequence originates from a female donor with early-stage non-small cell lung cancer. This chain uses TRBV10-3 with TRBJ2-5, with a possible D match to TRBD1 (6 bases). This specimen consisted of PBMCs, obtained at surgery. In DNA, the CDR3 is TGTGCCATCAGTGAAAGGGGGAGTTGGGAGACCCAGTACTTC. Its protein product is CAISERGSWETQYF.